The clone carrying this T cell receptor (beta chain) was detected ten times or more. The data are from a study of T cells after yellow fever vaccination. Study-level information: With SMART-Seq v4 Ultra Low Input, the fractions containing low cell numbers were prepared.

CDR3 length equals 11 residues. The V end was cut by 3 bases, the J end by 5 bases, with 3 bases between. Germline V gene data show CDR1 as SGHAT and CDR2 as FQNNGV. A process of 5'RACE template switching, which added a universal primer site and UMIs, was used to make TCR cDNA. Via MiXCR, TCRdb re-called the 5' RACE reads, giving one row per CDR3 protein. The sample has 100,000 to 150,000 distinct CDR3 sequences, about 16% seen once. The sequencing used CD8+ T cells sorted from PBMCs, collected 5 days after the yellow fever booster vaccination. The chain links TRBV11-2 to TRBJ2-3; no firm D call. The origin of this receptor is a man aged 18-30 years who received the YFV17D yellow fever vaccine. In DNA, the CDR3 is TGTGCCAGCAGCTTGGTAGATACGCAGTATTTT. It encodes CASSLVDTQYF.